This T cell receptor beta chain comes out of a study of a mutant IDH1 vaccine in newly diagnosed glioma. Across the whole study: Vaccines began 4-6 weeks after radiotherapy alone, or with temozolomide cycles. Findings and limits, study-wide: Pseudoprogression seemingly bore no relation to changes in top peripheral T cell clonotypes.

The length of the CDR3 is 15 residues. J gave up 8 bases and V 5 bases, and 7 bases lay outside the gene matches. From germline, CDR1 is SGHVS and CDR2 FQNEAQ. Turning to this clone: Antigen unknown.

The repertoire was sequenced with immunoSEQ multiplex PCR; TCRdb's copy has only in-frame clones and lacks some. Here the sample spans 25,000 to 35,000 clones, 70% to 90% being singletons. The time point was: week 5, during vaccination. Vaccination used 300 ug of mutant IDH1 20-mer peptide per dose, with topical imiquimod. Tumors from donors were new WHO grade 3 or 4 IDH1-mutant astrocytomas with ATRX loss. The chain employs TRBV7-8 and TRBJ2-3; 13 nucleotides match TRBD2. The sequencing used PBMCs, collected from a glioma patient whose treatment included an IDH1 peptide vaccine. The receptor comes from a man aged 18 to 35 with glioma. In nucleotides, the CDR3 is TGTGCCAGCAGCACTAGCGGGAGGGCACAGGGTACGCAGTATTTT. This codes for CASSTSGRAQGTQYF. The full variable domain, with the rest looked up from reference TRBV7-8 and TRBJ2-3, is GAGVSQSPRYKVAKRGQDVALRCDPISGHVSLFWYQQALGQGPEFLTYFQNEAQLDKSGLPSDRFFAERPEGSVSTLKIQRTQQEDSAVYLCASSTSGRAQGTQYFGPGTRLTVL.